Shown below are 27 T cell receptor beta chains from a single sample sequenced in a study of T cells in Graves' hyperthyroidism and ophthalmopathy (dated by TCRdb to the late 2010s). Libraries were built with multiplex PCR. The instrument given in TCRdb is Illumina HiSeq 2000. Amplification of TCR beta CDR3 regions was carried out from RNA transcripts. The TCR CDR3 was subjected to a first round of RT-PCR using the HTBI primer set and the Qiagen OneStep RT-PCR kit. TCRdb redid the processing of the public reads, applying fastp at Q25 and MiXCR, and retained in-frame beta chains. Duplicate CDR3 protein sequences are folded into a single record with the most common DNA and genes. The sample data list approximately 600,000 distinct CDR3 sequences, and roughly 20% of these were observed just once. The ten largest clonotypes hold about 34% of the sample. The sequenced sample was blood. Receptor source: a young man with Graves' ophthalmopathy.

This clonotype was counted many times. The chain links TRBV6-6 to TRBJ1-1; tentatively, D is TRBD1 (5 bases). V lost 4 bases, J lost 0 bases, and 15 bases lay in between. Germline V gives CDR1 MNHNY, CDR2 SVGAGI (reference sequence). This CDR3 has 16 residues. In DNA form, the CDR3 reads TGTGCCAGCAGTTTTGGGGCAGCTGTCATGAACACTGAAGCTTTCTTT. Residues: CASSFGAAVMNTEAFF.

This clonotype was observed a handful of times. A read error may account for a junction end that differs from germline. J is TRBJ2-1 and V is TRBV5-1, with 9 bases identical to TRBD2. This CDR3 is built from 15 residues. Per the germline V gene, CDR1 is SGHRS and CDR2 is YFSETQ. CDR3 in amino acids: CASRDGAGGPNEQFF. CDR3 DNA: TGTGCCAGCAGGGATGGAGCGGGAGGTCCCAATGAGCAGTTCTTC. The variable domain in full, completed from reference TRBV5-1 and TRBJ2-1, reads KAGVTQTPRYLIKTRGQQVTLSCSPISGHRSVSWYQQTPGQGLQFLFEYFSETQRNKGNFPGRFSGRQFSNSRSEMNVSTLELGDSALYLCASRDGAGGPNEQFFGPGTRLTVL.

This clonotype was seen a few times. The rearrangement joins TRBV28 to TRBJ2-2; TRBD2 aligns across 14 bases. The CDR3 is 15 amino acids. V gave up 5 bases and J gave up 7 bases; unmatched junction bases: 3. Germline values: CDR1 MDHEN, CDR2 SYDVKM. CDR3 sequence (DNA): TGTGCCAGCAGTCTGACTAGCGGGAGGGGCGGGGAGCTGTTTTTT. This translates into CASSLTSGRGGELFF. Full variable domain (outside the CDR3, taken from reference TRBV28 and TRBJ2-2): DVKVTQSSRYLVKRTGEKVFLECVQDMDHENMFWYRQDPGLGLRLIYFSYDVKMKEKGDIPEGYSVSREKKERFSLILESASTNQTSMYLCASSLTSGRGGELFFGEGSRLTVL.

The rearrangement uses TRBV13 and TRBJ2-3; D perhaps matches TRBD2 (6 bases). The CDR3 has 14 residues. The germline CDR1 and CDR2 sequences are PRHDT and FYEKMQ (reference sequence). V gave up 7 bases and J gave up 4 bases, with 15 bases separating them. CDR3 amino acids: CASNSGRRADTQYF. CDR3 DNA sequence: TGTGCCAGCAACTCCGGGAGACGGGCAGATACGCAGTATTTT. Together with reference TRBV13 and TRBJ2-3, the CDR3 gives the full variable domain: AAGVIQSPRHLIKEKRETATLKCYPIPRHDTVYWYQQGPGQDPQFLISFYEKMQSDKGSIPDRFSAQQFSDYHSELNMSSLELGDSALYFCASNSGRRADTQYFGPGTRLTVL.

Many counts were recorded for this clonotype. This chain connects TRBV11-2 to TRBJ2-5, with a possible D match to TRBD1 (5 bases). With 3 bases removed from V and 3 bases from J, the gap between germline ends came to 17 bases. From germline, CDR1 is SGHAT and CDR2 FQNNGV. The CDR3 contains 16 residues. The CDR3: CASSFTQTALKETQYF. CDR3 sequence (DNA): TGTGCCAGCAGCTTTACCCAGACAGCTTTGAAAGAGACCCAGTACTTC.

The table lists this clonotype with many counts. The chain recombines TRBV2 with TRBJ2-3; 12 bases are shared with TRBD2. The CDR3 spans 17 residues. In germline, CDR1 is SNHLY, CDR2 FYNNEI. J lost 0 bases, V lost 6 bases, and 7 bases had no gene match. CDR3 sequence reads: CASRPRLAGESTDTQYF. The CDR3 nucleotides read TGTGCCAGCAGACCCCGACTAGCGGGAGAAAGCACAGATACGCAGTATTTT.

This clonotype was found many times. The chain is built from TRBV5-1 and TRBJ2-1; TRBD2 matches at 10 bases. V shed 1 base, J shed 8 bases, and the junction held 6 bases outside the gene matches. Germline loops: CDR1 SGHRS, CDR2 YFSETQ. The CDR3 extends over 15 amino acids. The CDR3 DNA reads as TGCGCCAGCAGCTTGTTGGCTAGCGGGAGTCATGAGCAGTTCTTC. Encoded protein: CASSLLASGSHEQFF.

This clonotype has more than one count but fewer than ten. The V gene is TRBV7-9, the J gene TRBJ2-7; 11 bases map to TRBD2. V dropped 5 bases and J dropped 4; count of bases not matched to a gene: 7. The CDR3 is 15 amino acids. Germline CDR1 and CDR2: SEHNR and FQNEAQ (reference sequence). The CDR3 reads CASSRGLADSYEQYF. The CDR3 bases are TGTGCCAGCAGCAGGGGACTAGCGGATTCATACGAGCAGTACTTC. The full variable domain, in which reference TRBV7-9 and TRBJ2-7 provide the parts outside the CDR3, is DTGVSQNPRHKITKRGQNVTFRCDPISEHNRLYWYRQTLGQGPEFLTYFQNEAQLEKSRLLSDRFSAERPKGSFSTLEIQRTEQGDSAMYLCASSRGLADSYEQYFGPGTRLTVT.

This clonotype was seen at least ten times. CDR3 DNA sequence: TGTGCCAGCAGCCACGCATCAGGGGGCAATCTCTACAATGAGCAGTTCTTC. This codes for CASSHASGGNLYNEQFF. The chain links TRBV11-3 to TRBJ2-1; 8 bases are a match to TRBD1. The CDR3 is 17 amino acids. The V and J ends lost 5 bases and 3 bases, in that order; junction bases with no gene match: 12. Germline-derived CDR1 and CDR2 are SGHNT and YENEEA.

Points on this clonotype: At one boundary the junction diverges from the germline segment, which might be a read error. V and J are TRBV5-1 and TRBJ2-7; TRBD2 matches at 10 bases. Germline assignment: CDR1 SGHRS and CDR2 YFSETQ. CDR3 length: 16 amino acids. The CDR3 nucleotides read TGTGCCAGCAGCGCCGAGGGGCTAGCGGGAGCCTACGAGCAGTACTTC. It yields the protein CASSAEGLAGAYEQYF.

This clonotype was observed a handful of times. For the CDR3, the DNA is TGTGCCACCAGCAGGCGACAGGGGGTGACAGATACGCAGTATTTT. Protein: CATSRRQGVTDTQYF. The V and J genes are TRBV15 and TRBJ2-3, with 9 bases fitting TRBD1. Germline V CDR1 and CDR2: LNHNV, YYDKDF (reference sequence). This CDR3 region has 15 residues. V lost 3 bases, J lost 3 bases, and 4 bases stayed unmatched.

The CDR3 DNA sequence: TGTGCCAGCAGCCAAAGTCCATACAATGAGCAGTTCTTC. Translated, it gives CASSQSPYNEQFF. J is TRBJ2-1 and V is TRBV3-1, with unresolved D. The germline V and J ends were trimmed by 2 bases and 4 bases, with 6 bases remaining between them. The CDR3 loop spans 13 amino acids. Germline CDR1 and CDR2: LGHDT and YNNKEL (reference sequence).

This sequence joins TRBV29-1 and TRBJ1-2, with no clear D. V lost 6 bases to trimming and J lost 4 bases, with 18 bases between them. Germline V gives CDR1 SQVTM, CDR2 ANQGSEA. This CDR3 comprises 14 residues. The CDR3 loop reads CSVARDGGGYGYTF. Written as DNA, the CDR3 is TGCAGCGTCGCCAGAGACGGCGGAGGCTATGGCTACACCTTC.

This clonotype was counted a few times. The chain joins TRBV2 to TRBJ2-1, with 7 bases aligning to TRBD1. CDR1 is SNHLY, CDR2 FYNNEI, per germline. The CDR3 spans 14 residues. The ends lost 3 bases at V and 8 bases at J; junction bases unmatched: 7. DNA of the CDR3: TGTGCCAGCAGTGATCAGGGGGTTTACGATGAGCAGTTCTTC. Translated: CASSDQGVYDEQFF.

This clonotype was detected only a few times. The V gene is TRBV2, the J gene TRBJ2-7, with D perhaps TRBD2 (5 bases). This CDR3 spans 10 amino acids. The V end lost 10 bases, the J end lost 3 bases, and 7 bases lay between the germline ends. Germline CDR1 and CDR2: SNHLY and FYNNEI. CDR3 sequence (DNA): TGTGCCACAGGAGGCTACGAGCAGTACTTC. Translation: CATGGYEQYF.

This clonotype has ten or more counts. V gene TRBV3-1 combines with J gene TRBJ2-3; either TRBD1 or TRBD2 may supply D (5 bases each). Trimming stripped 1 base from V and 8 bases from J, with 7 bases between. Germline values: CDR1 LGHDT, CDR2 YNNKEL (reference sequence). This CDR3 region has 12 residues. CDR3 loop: CASSQVGGTQYF. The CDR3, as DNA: TGTGCCAGCAGCCAAGTTGGGGGTACGCAGTATTTT.

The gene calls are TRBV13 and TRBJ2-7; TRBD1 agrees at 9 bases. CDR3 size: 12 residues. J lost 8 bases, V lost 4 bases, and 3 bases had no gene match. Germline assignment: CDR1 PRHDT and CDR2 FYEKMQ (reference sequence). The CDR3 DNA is TGTGCCAGCAGCTCGGACAGGGGCAAGCAGTACTTC. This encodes CASSSDRGKQYF.

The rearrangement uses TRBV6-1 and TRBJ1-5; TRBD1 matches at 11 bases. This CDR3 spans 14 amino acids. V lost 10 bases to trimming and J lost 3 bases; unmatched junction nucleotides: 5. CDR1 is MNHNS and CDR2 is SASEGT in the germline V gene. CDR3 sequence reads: CATGQGAINQPQHF. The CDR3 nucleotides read TGTGCCACCGGACAGGGGGCCATCAATCAGCCCCAGCATTTT.

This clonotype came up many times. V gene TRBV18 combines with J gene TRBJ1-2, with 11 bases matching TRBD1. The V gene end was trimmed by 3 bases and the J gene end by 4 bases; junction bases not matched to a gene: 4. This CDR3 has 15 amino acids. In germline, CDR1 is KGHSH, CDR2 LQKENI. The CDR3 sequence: CASSPDRGRGYGYTF. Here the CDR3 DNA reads TGTGCCAGCTCACCGGACAGGGGGCGCGGCTATGGCTACACCTTC.

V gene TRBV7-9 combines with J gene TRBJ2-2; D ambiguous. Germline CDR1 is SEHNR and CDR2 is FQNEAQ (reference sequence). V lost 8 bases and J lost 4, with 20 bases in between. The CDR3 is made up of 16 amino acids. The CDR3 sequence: CASAGLERLLTGELFF. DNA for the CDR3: TGTGCCAGCGCAGGTTTAGAACGACTTCTCACCGGGGAGCTGTTTTTT. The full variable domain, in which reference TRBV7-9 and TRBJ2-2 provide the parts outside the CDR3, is DTGVSQNPRHKITKRGQNVTFRCDPISEHNRLYWYRQTLGQGPEFLTYFQNEAQLEKSRLLSDRFSAERPKGSFSTLEIQRTEQGDSAMYLCASAGLERLLTGELFFGEGSRLTVL.

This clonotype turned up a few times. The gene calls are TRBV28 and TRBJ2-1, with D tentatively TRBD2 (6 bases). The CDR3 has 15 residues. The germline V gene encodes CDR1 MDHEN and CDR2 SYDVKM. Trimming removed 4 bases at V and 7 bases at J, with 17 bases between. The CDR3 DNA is TGTGCCAGCAGTTCACCGTCGGCGGGGCCGAATGAGCAGTTCTTC. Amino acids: CASSSPSAGPNEQFF.

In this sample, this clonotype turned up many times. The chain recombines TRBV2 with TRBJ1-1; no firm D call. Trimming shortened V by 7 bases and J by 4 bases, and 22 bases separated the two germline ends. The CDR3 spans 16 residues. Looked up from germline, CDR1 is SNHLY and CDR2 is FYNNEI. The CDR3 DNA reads TGTGCCAGCACATCGTTGGAGGGAGGGAAAATCACTGAAGCTTTCTTT. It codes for CASTSLEGGKITEAFF.

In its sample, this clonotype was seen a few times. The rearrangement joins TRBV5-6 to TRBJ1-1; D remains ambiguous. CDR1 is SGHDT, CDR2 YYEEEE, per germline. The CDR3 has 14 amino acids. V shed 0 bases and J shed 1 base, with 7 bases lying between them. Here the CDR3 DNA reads TGTGCCAGCAGCTTGGGGTACAGGAACACTGAAGCTTTCTTT. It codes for CASSLGYRNTEAFF.

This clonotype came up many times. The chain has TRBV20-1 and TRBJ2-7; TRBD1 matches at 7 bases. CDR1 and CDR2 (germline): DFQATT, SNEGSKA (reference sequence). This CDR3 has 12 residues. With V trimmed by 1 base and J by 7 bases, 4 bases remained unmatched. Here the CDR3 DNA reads TGCAGTGCTAGAGGAGGGGGCAAGGAGCAGTACTTC. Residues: CSARGGGKEQYF.

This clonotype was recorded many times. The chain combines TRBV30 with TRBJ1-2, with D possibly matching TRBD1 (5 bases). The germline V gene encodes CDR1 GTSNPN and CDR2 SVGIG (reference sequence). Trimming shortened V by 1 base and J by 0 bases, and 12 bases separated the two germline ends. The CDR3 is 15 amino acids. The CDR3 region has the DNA TGTGCCTGGAGTGGTAAGGACACCGCTAACTATGGCTACACCTTC. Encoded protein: CAWSGKDTANYGYTF.

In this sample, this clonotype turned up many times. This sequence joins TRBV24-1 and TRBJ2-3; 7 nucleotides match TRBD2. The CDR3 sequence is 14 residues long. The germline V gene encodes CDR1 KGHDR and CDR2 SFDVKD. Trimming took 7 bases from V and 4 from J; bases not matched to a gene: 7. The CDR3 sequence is CATRDGGSSDTQYF. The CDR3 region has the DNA TGTGCCACCAGGGACGGCGGGAGTTCAGATACGCAGTATTTT.

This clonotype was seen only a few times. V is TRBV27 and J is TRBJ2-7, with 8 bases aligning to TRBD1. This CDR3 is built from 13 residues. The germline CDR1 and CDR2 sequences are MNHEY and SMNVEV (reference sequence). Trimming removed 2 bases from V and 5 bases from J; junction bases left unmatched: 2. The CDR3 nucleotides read TGTGCCAGCAGTTTAAGGACAGGGCACGAGCAGTACTTC. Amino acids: CASSLRTGHEQYF.